Listed here are 19 T cell receptor beta chains from one sample, sequenced in a study of neurological immune-mediated disorders. TCRdb processed the 5' RACE reads anew with MiXCR; each CDR3 protein has one entry. The sample contains 50,000 to 65,000 distinct CDR3 sequences, roughly 3.5% of which appear only once. The sample was PBMCs. Source of these receptors: a man younger than 40 with multiple sclerosis.

This clonotype was observed at least ten times. V is TRBV20-1 and J is TRBJ2-7; D remains ambiguous. V gave up 5 bases and J gave up 3 bases, with 8 bases separating them. The CDR3 extends over 11 amino acids. Germline-derived CDR1 and CDR2 are DFQATT and SNEGSKA (reference sequence). CDR3 sequence: CSAASHYEQYF. The CDR3 bases are TGCAGTGCTGCGTCCCACTACGAGCAGTACTTC.

V and J are TRBV7-2 and TRBJ2-7; D is possibly TRBD1 (6 bases). Trimming took 2 bases from V and 3 from J, leaving 17 bases between them. This CDR3 is built from 16 residues. Germline CDR1 SGHTA, CDR2 FQGNSA. CDR3 protein: CASSLSESGRGYEQYF. The CDR3 DNA sequence: TGTGCCAGCAGCTTAAGTGAGAGCGGCAGGGGCTACGAGCAGTACTTC.

This clonotype was detected ten times or more. The rearrangement links TRBV20-1 to TRBJ2-5; D may be TRBD1 (6 bases). Germline values: CDR1 DFQATT, CDR2 SNEGSKA (reference sequence). The CDR3 extends over 11 amino acids. V was trimmed by 8 bases and J by 1 base, leaving 8 bases between them. CDR3 protein: CSRGGQETQYF. The CDR3 nucleotides are TGCAGTCGAGGGGGCCAAGAGACCCAGTACTTC.

On this clonotype itself: This may be a read error, as it is one base from a much larger clone. The conserved final phenylalanine or tryptophan is absent from the CDR3, which likely points to a read error. V gene TRBV20-1 combines with J gene TRBJ2-1; no clear D gene. The ends were cut back, 6 bases at V and 6 bases at J, with 15 bases in the middle. Germline V gives CDR1 DFQATT, CDR2 SNEGSKA (reference sequence). The CDR3 covers 13 residues. The CDR3 reads CSAGVSTGNEQFY. CDR3 nucleotide sequence: TGCAGTGCCGGAGTCTCGACGGGCAATGAGCAGTTCTAC.

At least ten counts were recorded for this clonotype. This chain joins TRBV28 and TRBJ2-1; D is perhaps TRBD1 (5 bases). V was cut by 5 bases and J by 9 bases, with 17 bases left in between. Germline values: CDR1 MDHEN, CDR2 SYDVKM. The CDR3 spans 14 residues. CDR3 nucleotides: TGTGCCAGCAGTCTAGGGGTCGCAATTTCTGAGCAGTTCTTC. This sequence encodes CASSLGVAISEQFF.

This clonotype was observed many times. The V gene is TRBV12-3 or TRBV12-4, the J gene TRBJ2-7; D is ambiguous. The V end was cut by 3 bases, the J end by 2 bases, with 8 bases between. The CDR3 runs 13 residues. The CDR3 sequence: CASSLGVTYEQYF. DNA for the CDR3: TGTGCCAGCAGTTTGGGCGTTACCTACGAGCAGTACTTC.

This clonotype has a count of ten or more. This chain joins TRBV5-1 and TRBJ2-3; the D call may be TRBD1 or TRBD2 (5 bases each). Trimming left V 0 bases short and J 2 bases short, with 7 bases between. The V gene's germline CDR1 is SGHRS and CDR2 YFSETQ. This CDR3 region has 14 residues. The DNA for the CDR3 is TGCGCCAGCAGCTTGGGAGGGGACACAGATACGCAGTATTTT. Protein sequence: CASSLGGDTDTQYF.

This clonotype appeared many times. V gene TRBV5-1 combines with J gene TRBJ2-7; 16 bases agree with TRBD2. Germline loops: CDR1 SGHRS, CDR2 YFSETQ. Unmatched junction bases numbered 5, after V lost 5 bases and J lost 0 bases. This CDR3 region has 17 residues. CDR3 amino acids: CASSSGTSGGASYEQYF. The DNA for the CDR3 is TGCGCCAGCAGTTCCGGGACTAGCGGGGGGGCCTCCTACGAGCAGTACTTC.

Many counts were recorded for this clonotype. This sequence joins TRBV20-1 and TRBJ1-2; weak D call: TRBD1 (5 bases). The CDR3 covers 13 residues. The V gene's germline CDR1 is DFQATT and CDR2 SNEGSKA (reference sequence). V was cut by 4 bases and J by 4 bases, with 13 bases left in between. This chain's CDR3 is CSANEGPLYGYTF. The CDR3 nucleotides are TGCAGTGCTAACGAGGGACCCCTCTATGGCTACACCTTC.

This clonotype was seen ten or more times. This sequence joins TRBV5-1 and TRBJ2-5; TRBD2 matches at 12 bases. After removal of 4 bases from V and 3 bases from J, the junction contained 7 bases not matched to a gene. The germline V gene encodes CDR1 SGHRS and CDR2 YFSETQ. This CDR3 has 16 amino acids. The CDR3: CASSPQTSGGEETQYF. CDR3 coding DNA: TGCGCCAGCAGCCCACAGACTAGCGGGGGAGAAGAGACCCAGTACTTC. Full variable domain (remainder filled in from reference TRBV5-1 and TRBJ2-5): KAGVTQTPRYLIKTRGQQVTLSCSPISGHRSVSWYQQTPGQGLQFLFEYFSETQRNKGNFPGRFSGRQFSNSRSEMNVSTLELGDSALYLCASSPQTSGGEETQYFGPGTRLLVL.

Only a few counts were recorded for this clonotype. This may arise from a read error, as a much more abundant clone is one base away. The chain carries TRBV20-1 and TRBJ2-1; a possible D gene is TRBD2 (6 bases). V dropped 1 base and J dropped 1 base, with 14 bases sitting between them. The CDR3 is 16 residues long. CDR1 and CDR2 (germline): DFQATT, SNEGSKA (reference sequence). CDR3 sequence reads: CSARVSGGQSYNEQFF. CDR3 nucleotides: TGCAGTGCTAGAGTTAGCGGAGGCCAATCCTACAATGAGCAGTTCTTC.

This clonotype was seen many times. This sequence joins TRBV20-1 and TRBJ2-1, with 7 bases that match TRBD1. Germline CDR1 DFQATT, CDR2 SNEGSKA (reference sequence). V lost 6 bases, J lost 4 bases, and 3 bases stayed unmatched. CDR3 length: 12 residues. The CDR3 DNA sequence: TGCAGTGCATGGGGACAGTACAATGAGCAGTTCTTC. As protein: CSAWGQYNEQFF.

This clonotype was detected ten times or more. The chain uses TRBV7-9 and TRBJ1-3, with a tentative D call TRBD1 (5 bases). With 1 base removed from V and 2 bases from J, the gap between germline ends came to 12 bases. The CDR3 is made up of 16 amino acids. Germline CDR1 and CDR2: SEHNR and FQNEAQ (reference sequence). As DNA, the CDR3 is TGTGCCAGCAGCTTAGGACAGCCCCAAGCTGGAAACACCATATATTTT. It encodes CASSLGQPQAGNTIYF.

This clonotype has a count of ten or more. The chain couples TRBV21-1 to TRBJ2-7; the table's D gene call, TRBD1, was not cross checked with the DNA. TRBV21-1 is listed as a pseudogene. The CDR3 length is 15 residues. CDR3 coding DNA: TGTGCCAGCAGCGCCGGCCGGTTCCCCCCCTACGAGCAGTACTTC. Amino acid sequence: CASSAGRFPPYEQYF.

The sample holds many counts of this clonotype. The missing conserved phenylalanine or tryptophan at the end of this CDR3 makes a read error likely. The DNA is omitted, as the CDR3 cannot be located on it reliably, and the CDR3 follows TCRdb's listing. The genes are TRBV7-9 and TRBJ1-4. The length of the CDR3 is 14 amino acids, counting both ends. From germline, CDR1 is SEHNR and CDR2 FQNEAQ (reference sequence). The CDR3 sequence is CASSALTGPQVFPL.

This clonotype was seen ten or more times. The chain recombines TRBV6-1 with TRBJ2-7; D call uncertain. Germline V gene data show CDR1 as MNHNS and CDR2 as SASEGT. This CDR3 contains 12 residues. V dropped 5 bases and J dropped 1 base, with 6 bases sitting between them. CDR3 nucleotides: TGTGCCAGCAGTCAGCAGTCCTACGAGCAGTACTTC. This codes for CASSQQSYEQYF.

This clonotype was seen repeatedly, ten times or more. This chain uses TRBV5-1 with TRBJ2-3, with 8 bases that match TRBD2. V shed 0 bases, J shed 4 bases, and the junction held 1 base outside the gene matches. The CDR3 sequence is 14 residues long. From germline, CDR1 is SGHRS and CDR2 YFSETQ. The CDR3 bases are TGCGCCAGCAGCTTGGAGCGGGAGCCAGATACGCAGTATTTT. As protein: CASSLEREPDTQYF.

This clonotype came up many times. V usage is TRBV6-5 and J usage is TRBJ1-1; 7 bases map to TRBD1. CDR3 length: 15 amino acids. The germline V gene encodes CDR1 MNHEY and CDR2 SVGAGI. After removal of 5 bases from V and 1 base from J, the junction contained 7 bases not matched to a gene. The CDR3 DNA is TGTGCCAGCAGTCCTCCGACAGGGAGGAACACTGAAGCTTTCTTT. Its translation: CASSPPTGRNTEAFF.

This clonotype has a count of ten or more. The chain carries TRBV5-1 and TRBJ1-1, with 8 nucleotides matching TRBD1. The CDR3 is 15 amino acids. Per germline, CDR1 SGHRS and CDR2 YFSETQ. V lost 5 bases to trimming and J lost 2 bases; unmatched junction nucleotides: 8. The CDR3 bases are TGCGCCAGCAGTACATCGGGACAGGTAAACACTGAAGCTTTCTTT. Translated: CASSTSGQVNTEAFF.